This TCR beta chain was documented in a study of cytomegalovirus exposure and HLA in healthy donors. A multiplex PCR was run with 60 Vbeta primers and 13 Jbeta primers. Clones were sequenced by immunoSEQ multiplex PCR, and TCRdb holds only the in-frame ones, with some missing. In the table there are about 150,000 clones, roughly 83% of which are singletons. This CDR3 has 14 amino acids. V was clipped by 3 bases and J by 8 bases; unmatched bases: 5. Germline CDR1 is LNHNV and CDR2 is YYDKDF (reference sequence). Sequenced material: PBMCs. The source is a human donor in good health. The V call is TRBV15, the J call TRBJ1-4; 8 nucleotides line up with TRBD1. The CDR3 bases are TGTGCCACCAGCAGCCGAACAGGGGGGGAAAAACTGTTTTTT. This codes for CATSSRTGGEKLFF.